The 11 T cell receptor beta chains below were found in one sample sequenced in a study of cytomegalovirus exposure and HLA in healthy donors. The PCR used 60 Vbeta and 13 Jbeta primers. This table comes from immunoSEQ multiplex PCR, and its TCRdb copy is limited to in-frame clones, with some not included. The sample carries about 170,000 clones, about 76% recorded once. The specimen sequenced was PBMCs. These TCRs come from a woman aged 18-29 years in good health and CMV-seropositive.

The CDR3 DNA sequence: TGTGCCAGCAGTGGGGAGGACTACTACGAGCAGTACTTC. As protein: CASSGEDYYEQYF. The rearrangement uses TRBV6-6 and TRBJ2-7; perhaps TRBD2 as D (6 bases). The length of the CDR3 is 13 residues. V lost 5 bases to trimming and J lost 3 bases, with 11 bases between them. Germline CDR1 reads MNHNY; CDR2 reads SVGAGI (reference sequence).

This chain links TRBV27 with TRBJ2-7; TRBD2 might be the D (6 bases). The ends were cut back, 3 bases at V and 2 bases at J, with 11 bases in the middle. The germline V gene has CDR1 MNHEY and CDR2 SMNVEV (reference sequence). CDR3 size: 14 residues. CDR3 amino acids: CASSLGLTPYEQYF. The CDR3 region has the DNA TGTGCCAGCAGTTTGGGACTTACCCCCTACGAGCAGTACTTC.

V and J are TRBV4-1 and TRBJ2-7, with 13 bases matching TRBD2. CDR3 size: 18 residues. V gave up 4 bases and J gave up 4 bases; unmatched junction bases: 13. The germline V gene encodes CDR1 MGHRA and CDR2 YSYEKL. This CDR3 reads CASSPQRITSGGAYEQYF. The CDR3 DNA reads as TGCGCCAGCAGCCCACAGAGAATCACTAGCGGGGGGGCTTACGAGCAGTACTTC.

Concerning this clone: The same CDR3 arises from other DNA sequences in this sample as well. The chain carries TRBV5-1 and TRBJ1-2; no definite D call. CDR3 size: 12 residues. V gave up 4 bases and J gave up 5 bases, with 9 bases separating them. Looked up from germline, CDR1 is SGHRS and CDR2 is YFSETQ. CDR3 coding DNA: TGCGCCAGCAGCCCCGGAGAGTATGGCTACACCTTC. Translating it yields CASSPGEYGYTF.

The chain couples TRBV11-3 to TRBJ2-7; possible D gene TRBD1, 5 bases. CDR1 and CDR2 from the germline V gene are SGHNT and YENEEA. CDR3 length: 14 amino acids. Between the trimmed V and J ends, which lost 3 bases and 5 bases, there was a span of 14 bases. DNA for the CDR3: TGTGCCAGCAGCTTGAGACAGCGTGGGGACGAGCAGTACTTC. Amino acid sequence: CASSLRQRGDEQYF.

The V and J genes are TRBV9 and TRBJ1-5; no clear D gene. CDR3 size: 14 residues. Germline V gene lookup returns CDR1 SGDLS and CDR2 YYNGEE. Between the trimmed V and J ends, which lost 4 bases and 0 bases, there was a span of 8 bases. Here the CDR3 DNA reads TGTGCCAGCAGCTCCCAGAATAGCAATCAGCCCCAGCATTTT. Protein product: CASSSQNSNQPQHF.

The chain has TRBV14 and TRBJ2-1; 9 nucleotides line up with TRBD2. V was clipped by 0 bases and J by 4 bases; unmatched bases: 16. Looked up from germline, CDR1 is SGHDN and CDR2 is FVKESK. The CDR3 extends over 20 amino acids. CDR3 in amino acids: CASSQDPGGGAYAPYNEQFF. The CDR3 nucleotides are TGTGCCAGCAGCCAAGATCCCGGCGGGGGGGCTTATGCTCCGTACAATGAGCAGTTCTTC.

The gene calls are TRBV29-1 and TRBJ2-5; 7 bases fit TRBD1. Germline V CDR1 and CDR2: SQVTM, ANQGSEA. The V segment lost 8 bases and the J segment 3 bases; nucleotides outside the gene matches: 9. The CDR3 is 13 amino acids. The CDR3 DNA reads TGCAGCCCTAACGTGACAGGGAAAGAGACCCAGTACTTC. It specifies CSPNVTGKETQYF.

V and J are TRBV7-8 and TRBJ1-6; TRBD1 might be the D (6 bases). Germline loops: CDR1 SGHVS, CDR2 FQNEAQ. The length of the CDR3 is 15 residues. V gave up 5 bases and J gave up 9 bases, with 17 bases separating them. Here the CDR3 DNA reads TGTGCCAGCAGCCTGGGGGGGCGAGGTCGTTCACCCCTCCACTTT. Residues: CASSLGGRGRSPLHF. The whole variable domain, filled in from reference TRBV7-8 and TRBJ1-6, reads GAGVSQSPRYKVAKRGQDVALRCDPISGHVSLFWYQQALGQGPEFLTYFQNEAQLDKSGLPSDRFFAERPEGSVSTLKIQRTQQEDSAVYLCASSLGGRGRSPLHFGNGTRLTVT.

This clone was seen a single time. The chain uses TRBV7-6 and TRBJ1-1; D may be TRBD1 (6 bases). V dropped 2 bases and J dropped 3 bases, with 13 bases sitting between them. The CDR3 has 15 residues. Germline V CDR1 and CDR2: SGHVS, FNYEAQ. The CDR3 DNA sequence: TGTGCCAGCAGCTTATCGTCAAGGGGGTACACTGAAGCTTTCTTT. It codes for CASSLSSRGYTEAFF. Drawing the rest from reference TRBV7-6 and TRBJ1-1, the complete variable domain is GAGVSQSPRYKVTKRGQDVALRCDPISGHVSLYWYRQALGQGPEFLTYFNYEAQQDKSGLPNDRFSAERPEGSISTLTIQRTEQRDSAMYRCASSLSSRGYTEAFFGQGTRLTVV.

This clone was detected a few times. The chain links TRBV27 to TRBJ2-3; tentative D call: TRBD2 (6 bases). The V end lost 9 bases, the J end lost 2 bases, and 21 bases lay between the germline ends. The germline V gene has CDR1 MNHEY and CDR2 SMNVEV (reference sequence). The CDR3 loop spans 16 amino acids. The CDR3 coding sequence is TGTGCCAGACGAGGCAAGGGACTCCCGTACACAGATACGCAGTATTTT. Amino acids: CARRGKGLPYTDTQYF.